This is a list of T cell receptor beta chains from one sample in a study of regulatory T cells in long-lasting Graves disease. One entry per CDR3 protein, called by TCRdb with MiXCR from the multiplex PCR reads. The repertoire has 300,000 to 500,000 distinct CDR3 sequences, about 20% of them found once; the top ten carry around 20%. Source: peripheral blood mononuclear cells (PBMCs), taken when the disease was refractory, from a patient treated with antithyroid drugs. These receptors originate from a female donor with Graves disease. CDR3s include the opening cysteine and the closing phenylalanine or tryptophan. The D gene is left open where the match is weak. Rows may omit the clone size; those that give it use once, few, many or a size class.

>NA|TRBV11-2|NA|TRBJ2-3|14
CASSQDGQPDTQYF
TGTGCCAGCAGCCAGGACGGCCAGCCAGATACGCAGTATTTT
>few|TRBV19|TRBD1|TRBJ1-1|16
CASKRDRSLMNTEAFF
TGTGCCAGCAAAAGGGACAGGTCCCTAATGAACACTGAAGCTTTCTTT
>few|TRBV6-1|NA|TRBJ1-1|12
CASYRGPTEAFF
TGTGCCAGCTATAGGGGCCCCACTGAAGCTTTCTTT
>few|TRBV10-3|NA|TRBJ2-7|12
CATYSGQDEQYF
TGTGCCACCTACTCGGGGCAAGACGAGCAGTACTTC
>few|TRBV13|NA|TRBJ2-7|15
CASSLGRQDSYEQYF
TGTGCCAGCAGCTTAGGAAGACAGGACTCCTACGAGCAGTACTTC
>few|TRBV29-1|TRBD1|TRBJ2-7|14
CSVEDQNRGNEQYF
TGCAGCGTTGAAGATCAAAACAGGGGCAACGAGCAGTACTTC
>few|TRBV11-3|NA|TRBJ2-7|14
CASSSTGKGHEQYF
TGTGCCAGCAGCTCCACGGGGAAGGGCCACGAGCAGTACTTC
>NA|TRBV5-4|NA|TRBJ2-2|17
CASSPGQIQVNTGELFF
TGTGCCAGCAGCCCCGGTCAAATCCAGGTAAACACCGGGGAGCTGTTTTTT
>NA|TRBV29-1|NA|TRBJ2-2|13
CSVAKDNTGELFF
TGCAGCGTTGCCAAGGACAACACCGGAGAGCTGTTTTTT
>NA|TRBV15|TRBD2|TRBJ2-3|14
CASRASGSTDTQYF
TGTGCCAGCAGAGCTAGCGGTTCCACAGATACGCAGTATTTT
>many|TRBV20-1|NA|TRBJ1-1|13
CSASHPAGTEAFF
TGCAGTGCGAGTCACCCCGCGGGCACTGAAGCTTTCTTT
>few|TRBV5-1|NA|TRBJ1-6|14
CASSLRLDNSPLHF
TGCGCCAGCAGCTTACGACTAGATAATTCACCCCTCCACTTT
>NA|TRBV6-1|TRBD2|TRBJ2-7|14
CASSHRSSGYEQYF
TGTGCCAGCAGTCACCGGTCTAGCGGGTACGAGCAGTACTTC
>many|TRBV3-1|NA|TRBJ1-2|14
CASNRWGENYGYTF
TGTGCCAGCAACCGGTGGGGAGAAAACTATGGCTACACCTTC
>many|TRBV28|TRBD2|TRBJ2-7|17
CASSWEGSGRGAYEQYF
TGTGCCAGCAGTTGGGAGGGTAGCGGGAGGGGAGCCTACGAGCAGTACTTC
>NA|TRBV20-1|NA|TRBJ2-2|16
CSARPKGRKYTGELFF
TGCAGTGCTAGGCCGAAGGGACGAAAATATACCGGGGAGCTGTTTTTT
>NA|TRBV4-3|NA|TRBJ2-7|15
CASSQVPGEGYEQYF
TGCGCCAGCAGCCAAGTACCCGGGGAAGGGTACGAGCAGTACTTC
>NA|TRBV6-2/TRBV6-3|NA|TRBJ2-2|14
CASSPDANTGELFF
TGTGCCAGCAGCCCCGATGCGAACACCGGGGAGCTGTTTTTT
>many|TRBV28|TRBD1|TRBJ1-5|14
CASSLGQGDQPQHF
TGTGCCAGCAGCTTAGGCCAGGGGGATCAGCCCCAGCATTTT
>many|TRBV7-6|TRBD1|TRBJ1-6|14
CASSSRQGNSPLHF
TGTGCCAGCAGCTCTAGACAGGGGAATTCACCCCTCCACTTT
>NA|TRBV2|TRBD1|TRBJ2-1|14
CASEGQSSYNEQFF
TGTGCCAGCGAGGGACAGAGCTCCTACAATGAGCAGTTCTTC
>NA|TRBV6-2/TRBV6-3|NA|TRBJ2-3|12
CASRHPRDTQYF
TGTGCCAGCAGACACCCCAGAGATACGCAGTATTTT